The rows below give T cell receptor beta chains drawn from one sample of a study of identifying expanded T cells in peripheral blood. TCRdb's copy holds only in-frame clones and misses some; the assay was immunoSEQ multiplex PCR. Here the sample spans about 100,000 clones, approximately 88% being singletons. Sequencing was performed on blood. These receptors originate from a person aged 18 to 75 in good health. Each CDR3 is given with its conserved first and last residue. Each record gives: V gene, J gene, clone size, D gene, CDR3 DNA, CDR3 protein. A D gene is named only where the DNA matches it firmly. Where a row states a size, it is once, few, many or the class of an expanded clone; other rows omit it.

>TRBV29-1|TRBJ1-1|NA|NA
TGCAGCGTTGAAGATCAATTCGGCACTGAAGCTTTCTTT
CSVEDQFGTEAFF
>TRBV27|TRBJ2-1|NA|NA
TGTGCCAGCAGGAGGGAAGCGGTCTACAATGAGCAGTTCTTC
CASRREAVYNEQFF
>TRBV25-1|TRBJ2-1|NA|NA
TGTGCCAGCACCGTATACAATGAGCAGTTCTTC
CASTVYNEQFF
>TRBV18|TRBJ2-2|NA|TRBD2
TGTGCCAGCTCACCCCGGACGGGGGGGAACACCGGGGAGCTGTTTTTT
CASSPRTGGNTGELFF
>TRBV7-2|TRBJ2-3|NA|TRBD2
TGTGCCAGCAGCTCCGGACTAGCGGGGGCACTTACGCAGTATTTT
CASSSGLAGALTQYF
>TRBV5-1|TRBJ2-3|NA|TRBD1
TGCGCCAGCAGCTGGACAGGGGCCTCCACAGATACGCAGTATTTT
CASSWTGASTDTQYF
>TRBV7-9|TRBJ1-1|NA|NA
TGTGCCAGCAGTCCCTACGGCACTGAAGCTTTCTTT
CASSPYGTEAFF
>TRBV7-8|TRBJ1-2|NA|NA
TGTGCCAGCAGTCAAGTGATCGGACACCACTATGGCTACACCTTC
CASSQVIGHHYGYTF
>TRBV19|TRBJ1-1|NA|NA
TGTGCCAGTTCGTGGACAGCAGACACTGAAGCTTTCTTT
CASSWTADTEAFF
>TRBV19|TRBJ2-5|NA|NA
TGTGCCAGTAGTATGGGGTCGGCCCAAAGTAGGGAGACCCAGTACTTC
CASSMGSAQSRETQYF
>TRBV10-3|TRBJ1-2|NA|NA
TGTGCCATCGGGGGGAAGGACAGAGGGCGGTCGGGTGGCTACACCTTC
CAIGGKDRGRSGGYTF
>TRBV7-2|TRBJ1-1|once|NA
TGTGCCAGCACCCTCGGACGCCGGGGCACTGAAGCTTTCTTT
CASTLGRRGTEAFF
>TRBV7-9|TRBJ2-7|NA|NA
TGTGCCAGCAGCTCGGGGGACCAAGCCTACGAGCAGTACTTC
CASSSGDQAYEQYF
>TRBV30|TRBJ1-1|NA|TRBD1
TGTGCCTGGAGTCACAGGGGGCTTAACACTGAAGCTTTCTTT
CAWSHRGLNTEAFF
>TRBV19|TRBJ1-3|NA|NA
TGTGCCAGTAGTATAGAAGGGTTTACTGGAAACACCATATATTTT
CASSIEGFTGNTIYF
>TRBV10-1|TRBJ1-6|NA|NA
TGCGCCAGCAGTCCCCACATTGGCAGGGTAGAGAATTCACCCCTCCACTTT
CASSPHIGRVENSPLHF
>TRBV6-1|TRBJ1-4|NA|NA
TGTGCCAGCAGTGAAGGGACAGACAATGAAAAACTGTTTTTT
CASSEGTDNEKLFF
>TRBV18|TRBJ1-3|NA|TRBD1
TGTGCCAGCTCACCGGGACAGGCTGGAAACACCATATATTTT
CASSPGQAGNTIYF
>TRBV20-1|TRBJ1-1|few|NA
TGCAGTGCTAACACACAGGGTCCGGCTTTCTTT
CSANTQGPAFF
>TRBV7-2|TRBJ1-5|NA|NA
TGTGCCAGCAGCTTAGATTATGGGGGGGCCGGACAGCCCCAGCATTTT
CASSLDYGGAGQPQHF
>TRBV4-1|TRBJ1-2|NA|TRBD1
TGCGCCAGCAGCCAAGGCGGGGCAGGGGGCTGGTATGGCTACACCTTC
CASSQGGAGGWYGYTF
>TRBV5-1|TRBJ1-2|once|TRBD1
TGCGCCAGCAGTTTGGGGACAGGGGATAGCTATGGCTACACCTTC
CASSLGTGDSYGYTF
>TRBV30|TRBJ2-3|NA|NA
TGTGCCTGGAGACGGGGGTACGACACAGATACGCAGTATTTT
CAWRRGYDTDTQYF
>TRBV4-1|TRBJ1-1|NA|TRBD1
TGCGCCAGCAGCCAACCACATACAGGGGAAACTGAAGCTTTCTTT
CASSQPHTGETEAFF
>TRBV5-4|TRBJ2-2|NA|NA
TGTGCCAGCAGCTTGGCCGGGTCGAACACCGGGGAGCTGTTTTTT
CASSLAGSNTGELFF
>TRBV6-5|TRBJ2-1|NA|NA
TGTGCCAGCAGTTACCGCGGTCCCAGCTCCTACAATGAGCAGTTCTTC
CASSYRGPSSYNEQFF
>TRBV30|TRBJ2-7|NA|NA
TGTGCCTGGACGAGGACAGATTCCTACGAGCAGTACTTC
CAWTRTDSYEQYF
>TRBV7-8|TRBJ1-4|NA|NA
TGTGCCAGCAGCTTCCCAGGGGTCCGAACTAATGAAAAACTGTTTTTT
CASSFPGVRTNEKLFF
>TRBV6-5|TRBJ1-1|NA|NA
TGTGCCAGCAGACCCTTCTCCGGGGGTACCACTGAAGCTTTCTTT
CASRPFSGGTTEAFF
>TRBV5-1|TRBJ1-2|NA|NA
TGCGCCAGCAGCTTGGGGGAGACGAACTATGGCTACACCTTC
CASSLGETNYGYTF
>TRBV5-1|TRBJ2-1|NA|NA
TGCGCCAGCAGCTTCGAGGGCCTGACCCACAATGAGCAGTTCTTC
CASSFEGLTHNEQFF
>TRBV19|TRBJ1-4|NA|TRBD1
TGTGCCAGTAGTATAGGAAGGGGGCTCATGGTTGAAAAACTGTTTTTT
CASSIGRGLMVEKLFF
>TRBV5-5|TRBJ1-1|NA|NA
TGTGCCAGCAGCTGGACTCAGATGAACACTGAAGCTTTCTTT
CASSWTQMNTEAFF
>TRBV11-3|TRBJ2-3|NA|NA
TGTGCTCCACCATCGAGGGGGGCGGGAGAGGGCACAGATACGCAGTATTTT
CAPPSRGAGEGTDTQYF
>TRBV2|TRBJ2-4|NA|TRBD2
TGTGCCAGCAGTGAAGGGCTAGCGGGGACTCTAGCCAAAAACATTCAGTACTTC
CASSEGLAGTLAKNIQYF
>TRBV30|TRBJ2-7|few|NA
TGTGCCTGGAGTAGGGGCTACGAGCAGTACTTC
CAWSRGYEQYF
>TRBV7-8|TRBJ1-5|NA|TRBD1
TGTGCCAGCAGCCTAAATAATTTGAGGGGTGGACAGGGGCATCAGCCCCAGCATTTT
CASSLNNLRGGQGHQPQHF
>TRBV11-1|TRBJ1-2|NA|TRBD1
TGTGCCAGCAGCCGGGACAGCGCTAACTATGGCTACACCTTC
CASSRDSANYGYTF
>TRBV7-2|TRBJ2-7|NA|TRBD1
TGTGCCAGCAGCTTGTGGACAGGGAACTACGAGCAGTACTTC
CASSLWTGNYEQYF
>TRBV6-1|TRBJ2-7|medium-sized|TRBD2
TGTGCCAGCAGTGACCAGCAAAGCGGGAGCTACGAGCAGTACTTC
CASSDQQSGSYEQYF
>TRBV7-8|TRBJ1-6|NA|NA
TGTGCCAGCATTCCTAAGGGGGTCGGGGCCAATTCACCCCTCCACTTT
CASIPKGVGANSPLHF
>TRBV5-8|TRBJ2-7|NA|NA
TGTGCCAGCAGCTGGGACTACGAGCAGTACTTC
CASSWDYEQYF